Presented here are 32 T cell receptor beta chains from one specimen sequenced in a study of naive and memory T cell subsets. Study-level findings and limits: Naive repertoires, especially CD8, held a few larger clonotypes, possibly memory cells re-expressing CD45RA.

Their antigens are not known. Two oligonucleotides, mixed equimolar, formed the beta constant-region primer covering TRBC1 and TRBC2. The ligated cDNA underwent four PCR rounds using SP2 and nested alpha and beta constant-region primers. Each CDR3 protein is one row after TCRdb ran MiXCR on the UMI-ligation and nested PCR reads. There are roughly 100,000 distinct CDR3 sequences in the sample; roughly 10% occur only once, and approximately 0.14% lies in the top ten. Sequencing was performed on naive CD4+ T cells from blood. The receptors were sampled from a human donor in good health.

This chain uses TRBV12-3 or TRBV12-4 with TRBJ1-6; 10 bases map to TRBD1. This CDR3 contains 14 residues. J gave up 10 bases and V 6 bases, and 6 bases lay outside the gene matches. The CDR3 sequence is CASSLTGGGSPLHF. CDR3 DNA: TGTGCCAGCAGCCTGACAGGGGGCGGCTCACCCCTCCACTTT.

V is TRBV7-8 and J is TRBJ2-6; the D gene is possibly TRBD1 (6 bases). The CDR3 length is 15 residues. CDR1 SGHVS and CDR2 FQNEAQ come from the germline V gene. The V and J ends lost 4 bases and 4 bases respectively, with 11 bases between them. CDR3: CASSYRASGANVLTF. The CDR3 DNA sequence: TGTGCCAGCAGCTACAGGGCTTCCGGGGCCAACGTCCTGACTTTC.

This clonotype was detected many times. The gene calls are TRBV4-2 and TRBJ2-4, with D possibly being TRBD1 (6 bases). Trimming stripped 0 bases from V and 3 bases from J, with 15 bases between. This CDR3 region has 17 residues. Germline V gives CDR1 LGHNA, CDR2 YNFKEQ. As DNA, the CDR3 is TGTGCCAGCAGCCAAGAATACCCAGAGGGGGTCAAAAACATTCAGTACTTC. Its protein product is CASSQEYPEGVKNIQYF.

The rearrangement links TRBV5-5 to TRBJ2-1; D could derive from TRBD1 or TRBD2 (5 bases each). Deletions cut 2 bases from V and 5 bases from J, with 11 bases between. The CDR3 contains 14 residues. CDR1 is SGHKS, CDR2 YYEKEE, per germline (reference sequence). CDR3 loop: CASSFRDPNNEQFF. CDR3 DNA sequence: TGTGCCAGCAGCTTCCGGGACCCTAACAATGAGCAGTTCTTC.

The table lists this clonotype with a count of one. The chain recombines TRBV29-1 with TRBJ2-7, with 9 nucleotides matching TRBD1. The CDR3 spans 21 residues. Germline lookup yields CDR1 SQVTM and CDR2 ANQGSEA. V trimming: 4 bases; J trimming: 4 bases; junction bases outside the gene matches: 29. In nucleotides, the CDR3 is TGCAGCGTTGCTCATCCCTCGTCCAAAATTACCAGACAGGGGGACTCGTACGAGCAGTACTTC. This translates into CSVAHPSSKITRQGDSYEQYF.

This clonotype was seen many times. This sequence joins TRBV18 and TRBJ2-1; tentative D call: TRBD1 (7 bases). CDR3 size: 16 residues. V lost 6 bases, J lost 4 bases, and 19 bases lay in between. The germline gives CDR1 KGHSH, CDR2 LQKENI. The CDR3, as DNA: TGTGCCAGCTCGTCACGGGGGACAGAGGTATACAATGAGCAGTTCTTC. It encodes CASSSRGTEVYNEQFF.

This clonotype was observed a few times. This chain uses TRBV29-1 with TRBJ2-7, with 13 bases that match TRBD2. J gave up 5 bases and V 5 bases, and 12 bases lay outside the gene matches. The CDR3 is made up of 16 amino acids. Germline V gives CDR1 SQVTM, CDR2 ANQGSEA. CDR3 protein: CSVLPGLAGDENEQYF. CDR3 sequence (DNA): TGCAGCGTTCTCCCTGGACTAGCGGGAGACGAAAACGAGCAGTACTTC.

This clonotype appeared many times. The chain combines TRBV29-1 with TRBJ2-6; D is uncertain. CDR1 is SQVTM and CDR2 is ANQGSEA in the germline V gene. The CDR3 has 15 residues. Trimming stripped 4 bases from V and 0 bases from J, with 10 bases between. The CDR3 loop is CSVGPGPSGANVLTF. The CDR3 bases are TGCAGCGTTGGCCCGGGTCCCTCTGGGGCCAACGTCCTGACTTTC. Full variable domain (rest looked up from reference TRBV29-1 and TRBJ2-6): SAVISQKPSRDICQRGTSLTIQCQVDSQVTMMFWYRQQPGQSLTLIATANQGSEATYESGFVIDKFPISRPNLTFSTLTVSNMSPEDSSIYLCSVGPGPSGANVLTFGAGSRLTVL.

Only a few counts were recorded for this clonotype. The chain joins TRBV6-2 or TRBV6-3 to TRBJ2-2; D not certain. The length of the CDR3 is 16 residues. With 2 bases removed from V and 5 bases from J, the gap between germline ends came to 15 bases. Germline-derived CDR1 and CDR2 are MNHEY and SVGEGT. The chain's CDR3 is CASSYPDLMGTGELFF. The DNA for the CDR3 is TGTGCCAGCAGTTACCCCGACTTGATGGGGACCGGGGAGCTGTTTTTT.

This clonotype was seen many times. The rearrangement joins TRBV7-9 to TRBJ2-7, with D perhaps matching TRBD1 (6 bases). V shed 3 bases and J shed 1 base, with 10 bases lying between them. Germline V lookup: CDR1 SEHNR, CDR2 FQNEAQ (reference sequence). CDR3 length: 14 amino acids. CDR3 loop: CASSFRTDSYEQYF. CDR3 DNA: TGTGCCAGCAGCTTTCGGACAGATTCCTACGAGCAGTACTTC.

This clonotype was counted many times. The V call is TRBV11-2, the J call TRBJ2-7; TRBD2 matches 9 bases. V lost 4 bases, J lost 1 base, and 2 bases stayed unmatched. Germline CDR1 SGHAT, CDR2 FQNNGV. The CDR3 runs to 14 residues. CDR3 nucleotides: TGTGCCAGCAGCTCGACTAGCGGTTCCTACGAGCAGTACTTC. It yields the protein CASSSTSGSYEQYF.

J is TRBJ2-5 and V is TRBV6-5; D might be TRBD1 or TRBD2, each matching 5 bases. CDR3 length: 13 residues. Germline CDR1 and CDR2: MNHEY and SVGAGI. V lost 2 bases, J lost 7 bases, and 11 bases lay in between. The CDR3 is CASSYPGTRTQYF. The CDR3 DNA is TGTGCCAGCAGTTACCCTGGGACGCGGACCCAGTACTTC.

The chain joins TRBV20-1 to TRBJ2-1, with D perhaps matching TRBD1 or TRBD2 (5 bases each). This CDR3 is 15 amino acids long. Germline CDR1 is DFQATT and CDR2 is SNEGSKA (reference sequence). Between the trimmed V and J ends, which lost 3 bases and 0 bases, there was a span of 12 bases. The CDR3 sequence: CSARGDESSYNEQFF. The CDR3 region has the DNA TGCAGTGCTAGGGGGGACGAGAGCTCCTACAATGAGCAGTTCTTC.

This clonotype was observed a handful of times. This chain joins TRBV5-5 and TRBJ1-4, with D tentatively TRBD1 (5 bases). The CDR3 covers 15 residues. Trimming cost V 5 bases and J 7 bases, with 18 bases left between them. Germline assignment: CDR1 SGHKS and CDR2 YYEKEE (reference sequence). CDR3 DNA sequence: TGTGCCAGCAGTCCCACAGGCGTTCTGAGTGAAAAACTGTTTTTT. This codes for CASSPTGVLSEKLFF.

There are a few counts of this clonotype. This chain links TRBV19 with TRBJ2-7; D call uncertain. V lost 2 bases and J 2 bases, leaving 7 bases between the germline ends. Germline CDR1 reads LNHDA; CDR2 reads SQIVND (reference sequence). The CDR3 runs to 13 residues. CDR3 sequence: CASSIKAPYEQYF. DNA for the CDR3: TGTGCCAGTAGTATAAAGGCCCCCTACGAGCAGTACTTC.

This clonotype was counted a few times. The chain employs TRBV29-1 and TRBJ2-2; 7 bases are a match to TRBD1. With 6 bases clipped from V and 2 bases from J, the junction kept 3 bases outside the gene matches. This CDR3 is 13 amino acids long. The germline gives CDR1 SQVTM, CDR2 ANQGSEA. The CDR3 DNA is TGCAGCGTGACAGGGTTTAACACCGGGGAGCTGTTTTTT. This codes for CSVTGFNTGELFF.

The chain has TRBV6-2 or TRBV6-3 and TRBJ2-6; D uncertain. The CDR3 sequence is 16 residues long. CDR1 MNHEY and CDR2 SVGEGT come from the germline V gene. V was shortened by 7 bases and J by 0 bases, with 13 bases between the two germline ends. CDR3 loop: CASTHTPGSGANVLTF. Written as DNA, the CDR3 is TGTGCCAGCACCCACACCCCTGGCTCTGGGGCCAACGTCCTGACTTTC.

J is TRBJ2-5 and V is TRBV20-1, with D tentatively TRBD2 (5 bases). Per germline, CDR1 DFQATT and CDR2 SNEGSKA (reference sequence). CDR3 length: 14 residues. V lost 1 base to trimming and J lost 5 bases, with 14 bases between them. CDR3 sequence reads: CSARAAGTEETQYF. DNA of the CDR3: TGCAGTGCTAGAGCGGCGGGCACGGAGGAGACCCAGTACTTC.

The sample holds a few counts of this clonotype. The chain has TRBV20-1 and TRBJ2-7; 7 bases match TRBD2. CDR1 DFQATT and CDR2 SNEGSKA come from the germline V gene (reference sequence). This CDR3 has 13 amino acids. Written as DNA, the CDR3 is TGCAGGGGAAGGGAGCGGGGCCCCTACGAGCAGTACTTC. It encodes CRGRERGPYEQYF.

This clonotype was counted a few times. This chain joins TRBV30 and TRBJ2-1, with D possibly being TRBD2 (7 bases). The CDR3 has 17 residues. V lost 5 bases, J lost 0 bases, and 20 bases lay in between. Looked up from germline, CDR1 is GTSNPN and CDR2 is SVGIG (reference sequence). This chain's CDR3 is CAWGGGRTTRSYNEQFF. For the CDR3, the DNA is TGTGCCTGGGGCGGGGGCAGGACGACTCGCTCCTACAATGAGCAGTTCTTC.

The CDR3: CASSLGQGGEKLFF. The CDR3 DNA is TGTGCCAGCAGCTTGGGCCAGGGAGGTGAAAAACTGTTTTTT. The chain combines TRBV5-6 with TRBJ1-4; a weak D match, TRBD1 (5 bases). V was cut by 0 bases and J by 7 bases, with 10 bases left in between. Looked up from germline, CDR1 is SGHDT and CDR2 is YYEEEE. There are 14 residues in the CDR3.

This clonotype was recorded a few times. The rearrangement uses TRBV20-1 and TRBJ2-5; no definite D call. The germline CDR1 and CDR2 sequences are DFQATT and SNEGSKA (reference sequence). Trimming took off 3 bases at V and 1 base at J, with 3 bases between the two ends. The CDR3 runs to 11 residues. The CDR3 bases are TGCAGTGCTAGGCTCCAAGAGACCCAGTACTTC. Translating gives CSARLQETQYF.

This clonotype was observed once. The genes are TRBV30 and TRBJ2-1, with 7 bases lining up with TRBD1. V lost 3 bases and J lost 8; bases outside the gene matches: 10. Germline assignment: CDR1 GTSNPN and CDR2 SVGIG (reference sequence). The CDR3 sequence is 14 residues long. CDR3 loop: CAWSKGTAIHEQFF. The DNA for the CDR3 is TGTGCCTGGAGCAAGGGGACAGCAATCCATGAGCAGTTCTTC.

This clonotype showed up many times. The chain carries TRBV6-1 and TRBJ2-3; D is possibly TRBD1 (5 bases). Between the trimmed V and J ends, which lost 5 bases and 0 bases, there was a span of 9 bases. Germline V CDR1 and CDR2: MNHNS, SASEGT. This CDR3 spans 14 amino acids. As DNA, the CDR3 is TGTGCCAGCAGTTTTGACAGTAGCACAGATACGCAGTATTTT. Translated, it gives CASSFDSSTDTQYF.

This clonotype was detected many times. The genes are TRBV5-1 and TRBJ2-5; 8 nucleotides match TRBD1. CDR1 and CDR2 from the germline V gene are SGHRS and YFSETQ. The CDR3 length is 16 residues. J was trimmed by 2 bases and V by 4 bases; bases with no gene match: 10. The CDR3, as DNA: TGCGCCAGCAGCCTGGGGACAGGAGCAACACAAGAGACCCAGTACTTC. This encodes CASSLGTGATQETQYF. Looking up the rest from reference TRBV5-1 and TRBJ2-5 gives the full variable domain: KAGVTQTPRYLIKTRGQQVTLSCSPISGHRSVSWYQQTPGQGLQFLFEYFSETQRNKGNFPGRFSGRQFSNSRSEMNVSTLELGDSALYLCASSLGTGATQETQYFGPGTRLLVL.

The chain joins TRBV3-1 to TRBJ2-1; TRBD2 aligns across 11 bases. The J segment lost 5 bases and the V segment lost 3 bases, leaving 12 bases of the junction unmatched. The length of the CDR3 is 18 residues. The germline CDR1 and CDR2 sequences are LGHDT and YNNKEL (reference sequence). In nucleotides, the CDR3 is TGTGCCAGCAGCCACGGGCGCCTAACTAGCGGGAGAAACAATGAGCAGTTCTTC. This encodes CASSHGRLTSGRNNEQFF.

This clonotype was seen only a few times. This sequence joins TRBV30 and TRBJ1-6; weak D call: TRBD1 (5 bases). Germline-derived CDR1 and CDR2 are GTSNPN and SVGIG (reference sequence). The V gene lost 4 bases and the J gene lost 7 bases, with 17 bases spanning the gap. The CDR3 loop spans 15 amino acids. CDR3 residues: CAWTWDELENSPLHF. The CDR3 DNA is TGTGCCTGGACCTGGGACGAACTGGAAAATTCACCCCTCCACTTT.

This clonotype was seen more than once but under ten times. CDR3 in DNA: TGTGCCTGGAGTCACCGGGGGGACCGCGTGAACACTGAAGCTTTCTTT. Translation gives CAWSHRGDRVNTEAFF. This chain links TRBV30 with TRBJ1-1; maybe TRBD1 (5 bases). From germline, CDR1 is GTSNPN and CDR2 SVGIG (reference sequence). The V end was cut by 2 bases, the J end by 0 bases, with 16 bases between. This CDR3 has 16 residues.

The genes are TRBV4-2 and TRBJ1-2, with D maybe TRBD1 (5 bases). V was shortened by 0 bases and J by 2 bases, with 10 bases between the two germline ends. The length of the CDR3 is 15 residues. Germline-derived CDR1 and CDR2 are LGHNA and YNFKEQ. The CDR3 sequence is CASSQDWGKNYGYTF. The CDR3 nucleotides are TGTGCCAGCAGCCAAGACTGGGGGAAAAACTATGGCTACACCTTC.

This clonotype was detected a few times. V gene TRBV4-3 combines with J gene TRBJ1-6, with D unclear. The germline V and J ends were trimmed by 8 bases and 9 bases, with 11 bases remaining between them. CDR3 size: 12 residues. Per the germline V gene, CDR1 is LGHNA and CDR2 is YSLEER. CDR3 protein: CASSDFGSPLHF. For the CDR3, the DNA is TGCGCCAGCTCGGATTTCGGTTCACCCCTCCACTTT.

The rearrangement uses TRBV6-2 or TRBV6-3 and TRBJ2-5; D uncertain. The length of the CDR3 is 14 residues. Germline CDR1 and CDR2: MNHEY and SVGEGT. Trimming removed 0 bases at V and 6 bases at J, with 11 bases between. The CDR3 loop reads CASSYSWGDKTQYF. The CDR3 DNA is TGTGCCAGCAGTTACTCGTGGGGTGATAAGACCCAGTACTTC.

This clonotype was observed a handful of times. This chain joins TRBV5-5 and TRBJ2-7; D gene unclear. Germline loops: CDR1 SGHKS, CDR2 YYEKEE (reference sequence). The CDR3 covers 12 residues. V was trimmed by 3 bases and J by 7 bases, leaving 11 bases between them. The DNA of the CDR3 is TGTGCCAGCAGCTCGGCCTCTGGTGAGCAGTACTTC. This codes for CASSSASGEQYF.